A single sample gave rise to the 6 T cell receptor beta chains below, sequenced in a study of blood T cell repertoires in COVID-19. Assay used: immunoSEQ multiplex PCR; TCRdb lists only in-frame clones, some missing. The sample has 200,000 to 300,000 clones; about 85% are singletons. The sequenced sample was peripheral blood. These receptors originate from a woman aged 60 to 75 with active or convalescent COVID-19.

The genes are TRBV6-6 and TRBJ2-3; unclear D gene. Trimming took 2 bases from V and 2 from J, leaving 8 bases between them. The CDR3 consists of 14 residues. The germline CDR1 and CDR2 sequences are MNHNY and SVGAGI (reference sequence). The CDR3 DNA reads TGTGCCAGCAGTTACAACAGTGACACAGATACGCAGTATTTT. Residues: CASSYNSDTDTQYF.

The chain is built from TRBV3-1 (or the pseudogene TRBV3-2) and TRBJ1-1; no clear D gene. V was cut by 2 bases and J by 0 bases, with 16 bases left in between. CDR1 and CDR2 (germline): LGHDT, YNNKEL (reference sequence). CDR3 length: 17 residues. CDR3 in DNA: TGTGCCAGCAGCCAATTGGGTATAGGGAGGATGAACACTGAAGCTTTCTTT. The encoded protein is CASSQLGIGRMNTEAFF.

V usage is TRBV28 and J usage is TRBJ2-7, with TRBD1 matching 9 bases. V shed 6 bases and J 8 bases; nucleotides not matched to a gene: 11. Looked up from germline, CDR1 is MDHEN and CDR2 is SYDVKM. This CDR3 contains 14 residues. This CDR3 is CASRGGQGLGKQYF. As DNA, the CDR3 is TGTGCCAGCAGGGGGGGACAGGGCCTGGGGAAGCAGTACTTC.

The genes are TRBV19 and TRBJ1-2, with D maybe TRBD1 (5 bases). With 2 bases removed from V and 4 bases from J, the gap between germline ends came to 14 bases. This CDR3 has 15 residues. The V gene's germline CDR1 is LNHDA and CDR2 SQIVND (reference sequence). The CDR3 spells CASSIPQGPSYGYTF. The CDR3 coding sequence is TGTGCCAGTAGTATACCTCAGGGCCCCTCCTATGGCTACACCTTC.

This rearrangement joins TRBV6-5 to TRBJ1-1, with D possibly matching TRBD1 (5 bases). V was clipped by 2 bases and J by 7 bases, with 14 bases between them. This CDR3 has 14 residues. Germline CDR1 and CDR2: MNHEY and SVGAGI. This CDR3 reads CASSYPGRGGEAFF. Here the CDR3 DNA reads TGTGCCAGCAGTTACCCGGGGAGGGGAGGTGAAGCTTTCTTT.

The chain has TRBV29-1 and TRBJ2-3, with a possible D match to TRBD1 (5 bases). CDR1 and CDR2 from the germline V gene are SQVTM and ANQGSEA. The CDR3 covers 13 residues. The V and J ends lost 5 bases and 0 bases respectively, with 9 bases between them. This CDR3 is CSVPGPSTDTQYF. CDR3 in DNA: TGCAGCGTTCCAGGGCCTAGCACAGATACGCAGTATTTT.